This is a list of T cell receptor beta chains from one sample in a study of beta chain features in type 1 diabetes. Assay: immunoSEQ multiplex PCR; the TCRdb copy retains only in-frame clones and omits some. The sample has hundreds of thousands of clones, 68% seen once; the top ten hold around 0.05%. Sequencing was done on a sample of naive CD4+ T cells from blood. These receptors were taken from a man aged 25 to 40 in good health. Each CDR3 is given with its conserved first and last residue. A D gene is named only where the DNA matches it firmly. For some rows the clone size is stated as once, few or many, or as a class when expanded; others skip it.

V gene	clone size	J gene	D gene	CDR3 DNA	CDR3 protein
TRBV4-3	.	TRBJ2-7	.	TGCGCCAGCAGCCAAGATAAAATTACCTCCTACGAGCAGTACTTC	CASSQDKITSYEQYF
TRBV9	.	TRBJ2-5	.	TGTGCCAGCAGCGGTGAGACCCAGTACTTC	CASSGETQYF
TRBV25-1	few	TRBJ2-1	TRBD2	TGTGCCAGCAGGACTAGCGGGAGGGATGAGCAGTTCTTC	CASRTSGRDEQFF
TRBV7-2	.	TRBJ2-5	.	TGTGCCAGCAGCACCCGACTGACCCAAGAGACCCAGTACTTC	CASSTRLTQETQYF
TRBV9	.	TRBJ1-2	TRBD1	TGTGCCAGCAGCGCCCAGGGGGCTCCGAGAGGCTACACCTTC	CASSAQGAPRGYTF
TRBV29-1	few	TRBJ2-7	TRBD2	TGCAGCGCTATTTCCCCTCTAGCGGGGGCTTACGAGCAGTACTTC	CSAISPLAGAYEQYF
TRBV14	.	TRBJ1-5	.	TGTGCCAGCAGCCAAAGCGGGTGGCAGCCCCAGCATTTT	CASSQSGWQPQHF
TRBV20-1	once	TRBJ2-1	.	TGCAGCATGACCCGAGGGAATGAGCAGTTCTTC	CSMTRGNEQFF
TRBV9	.	TRBJ2-2	.	TGTGCCAGCAGCGCCCGGGACACCCGCACCGGGGAGCTGTTTTTT	CASSARDTRTGELFF
TRBV30	few	TRBJ2-2	.	TGTGCCTGGAGTCAAAGGACTATACACACCGGGGAGCTGTTTTTT	CAWSQRTIHTGELFF
TRBV7-2	.	TRBJ2-4	.	TGTGCCAGCAGCTTTAGACAGGACCAAAACATTCAGTACTTC	CASSFRQDQNIQYF
TRBV30	.	TRBJ2-7	TRBD2	TGTGCCTGGAGTGTAGGGACTAGCGGGAGCCAGTACTTC	CAWSVGTSGSQYF
TRBV30	few	TRBJ1-5	.	TGTGCCTGGAGTGTATCGGTCAATCAGCCCCAGCATTTT	CAWSVSVNQPQHF
TRBV9	.	TRBJ2-1	TRBD2	TGTGCCAGCAGCGTTCTAGCGGGGTCCTACAATGAGCAGTTCTTC	CASSVLAGSYNEQFF
TRBV30	.	TRBJ2-1	.	TGTGCCTCAAGGAGGGGGCGGGGTAGGAATGAGCAGTTCTTC	CASRRGRGRNEQFF
TRBV29-1	.	TRBJ2-1	.	TGCAGCTCTAAACAGGGTACCGGTGAGCAGTTCTTC	CSSKQGTGEQFF
TRBV19	once	TRBJ2-1	.	TGTGCCAGTAGTACTGGACGGAATGAGCAGTTCTTC	CASSTGRNEQFF
TRBV25-1	.	TRBJ1-1	.	TGTGCCAGCAGTGGGGCAGGGCAGAACACTGAAGCTTTCTTT	CASSGAGQNTEAFF
TRBV29-1	.	TRBJ1-5	.	TGCAGCGTTGGGATGGGATGGGGTAATCAGCCCCAGCATTTT	CSVGMGWGNQPQHF
TRBV7-9	.	TRBJ1-2	.	TGTGCCAGCAGCTTCACACAGGGAAACTATGGCTACACCTTC	CASSFTQGNYGYTF
TRBV29-1	.	TRBJ1-1	.	TGCAGCGTTGAAAAGGGTGCCAACACTGAAGCTTTCTTT	CSVEKGANTEAFF
TRBV29-1	.	TRBJ1-2	.	TGCAGCGTTGACACATCGAAAGGGAGTAGGGGCAACTATGGCTACACCTTC	CSVDTSKGSRGNYGYTF
TRBV4-3	.	TRBJ2-1	TRBD2	TGCGCCAGCAGCCAAGTGGGACTAAGGTCCAATGAGCAGTTCTTC	CASSQVGLRSNEQFF
TRBV7-2	.	TRBJ2-5	.	TGTGCCAGCAGTTGGATGCCTCAAGAGACCCAGTACTTC	CASSWMPQETQYF
TRBV28	once	TRBJ2-7	.	TGTGCCAGCAGTGACCGCTACGAGCAGTACTTC	CASSDRYEQYF
TRBV29-1	.	TRBJ2-3	.	TGCAGCGTTGATGACAGCGGCACAGATACGCAGTATTTT	CSVDDSGTDTQYF
TRBV29-1	once	TRBJ2-5	.	TGCAGCGTTGTCCCCCGGGGGACGGCGGAGACCCAGTACTTC	CSVVPRGTAETQYF
TRBV9	.	TRBJ2-5	TRBD2	TGTGCCAGCAGCTCGGGAGTAGGCGGGAGCTCCTGGGAGACCCAGTACTTC	CASSSGVGGSSWETQYF
TRBV16	.	TRBJ2-7	TRBD2	TGTGCCAGCAGCCAACATGCGGGGGGGCGAGCCGAGCAGTACTTC	CASSQHAGGRAEQYF
TRBV30	.	TRBJ2-1	.	TGTGCCTGGAGGGATCTACCAAATGAGCAGTTCTTC	CAWRDLPNEQFF
TRBV2	.	TRBJ2-3	TRBD2	TGTGCCAGCAGTGAACGCGGGGGAGGCACAGATACGCAGTATTTT	CASSERGGGTDTQYF
TRBV29-1	once	TRBJ1-2	.	TGCAGCGTTGAAGATTGGGCAGGCGCTGGCTACACCTTC	CSVEDWAGAGYTF
TRBV13	.	TRBJ2-4	TRBD1	TGTGCCAGCAGCCCCGGGACAGCAAAAAACATTCAGTACTTC	CASSPGTAKNIQYF
TRBV9	.	TRBJ2-5	TRBD2	TGTGCCAGCAGCAAGGGACTAGCGGGAGAGACCCAGTACTTC	CASSKGLAGETQYF
TRBV10-3	.	TRBJ2-3	TRBD1	TGTGCCATCACCCCGACAGGGGTGGGTACGCAGTATTTT	CAITPTGVGTQYF
TRBV30	.	TRBJ2-1	TRBD2	TGTGCCTGGCTAGCGGGGGGGCCAGGTGAGCAGTTCTTC	CAWLAGGPGEQFF
TRBV29-1	.	TRBJ2-2	TRBD1	TGCAGCGTTTCTGATACCGGGACAGGGGTGCACGGGGAGCTGTTTTTT	CSVSDTGTGVHGELFF
TRBV29-1	few	TRBJ2-1	.	TGCAGCGTTCGACAGGTCTACAATCCAGGGCAGTTCTTC	CSVRQVYNPGQFF
TRBV14	few	TRBJ2-2	.	TGTGCCAGCAGCCAAGATTACAACACCGGGGAGCTGTTTTTT	CASSQDYNTGELFF
TRBV7-9	.	TRBJ2-3	.	TGTGCCAGCAGCTTGAGCTCTAGCACAGATACGCAGTATTTT	CASSLSSSTDTQYF
TRBV28	.	TRBJ2-3	.	TGTGCCAGCAGTTTATGGAGTGATACGCAGTATTTT	CASSLWSDTQYF
TRBV10-3	.	TRBJ2-3	.	TGTGCCATCAGTGCTGCCAAAGATACGCAGTATTTT	CAISAAKDTQYF
TRBV4-1	.	TRBJ2-5	.	TGCGCCAGCAGTCTGGGGGGCCCATCGGGGACCCAGTACTTC	CASSLGGPSGTQYF
TRBV30	.	TRBJ1-5	.	TGTGCCTGGAGCAACAGGGCTTCTGGCAATCAGCCCCAGCATTTT	CAWSNRASGNQPQHF
TRBV29-1	.	TRBJ1-5	.	TGCAGCGTTGTTAGCCCCGGGCAGCCCCAGCATTTT	CSVVSPGQPQHF
TRBV7-8	.	TRBJ2-4	TRBD2	TGTGCCAGCGGTCCCCAACTAGCGGGGTACATTCAGTACTTC	CASGPQLAGYIQYF
TRBV19	.	TRBJ2-1	TRBD2	TGTGCCAGTAGTCCTGGGACTAGCGTCTACAATGAGCAGTTCTTC	CASSPGTSVYNEQFF
TRBV25-1	few	TRBJ2-5	TRBD1	TGTGCCAGCAGTGGCACAGGGGGCCAGGAGACCCAGTACTTC	CASSGTGGQETQYF
TRBV4-1	.	TRBJ2-5	.	TGCGCCAGCAGCCAACAACCCCAGCGAGGGCAGGGAGAGACCCAGTACTTC	CASSQQPQRGQGETQYF
TRBV5-1	.	TRBJ2-3	.	TGCGCCAGCAGCTTGGGCCAGGGAGATACGCAGTATTTT	CASSLGQGDTQYF